Ten or more counts support the clone carrying this T cell receptor (beta chain). Its antigen is not known. One end of the junction does not line up with germline, which may come from a read error. TCRdb independently ran MiXCR on the reads; one entry per CDR3 protein. The repertoire holds about 260,000 distinct CDR3 sequences, roughly 13% seen once, with 8.8% in the top ten. The germline gives CDR1 SSHAT, CDR2 FNYEAQ (reference sequence). The CDR3 spans 13 residues. This entry comes from a study of T cell repertoires in cytomegalovirus infection. Overall study: Shared public TCR beta signatures pointed to both CMV infection and a matching HLA type.

Findings of the study overall: Summed frequency of public TCR beta families distinguished CMV carriers with the relevant HLA. What dominated the ex vivo response were HLA-C-restricted CMV-specific TCR beta clonotypes.

The receptor comes from a human donor in good health (CMV status not recorded). Some clones in this sample may be carry-over from other donors' samples. The chain links TRBV7-7 to TRBJ2-3, with D uncertain. Material for sequencing was PBMCs. CDR3 in amino acids: CASSSRYTDTQYF. In DNA, the CDR3 is TGTGCTAGCAGCTCAAGATACACAGATACGCAGTATTTT.